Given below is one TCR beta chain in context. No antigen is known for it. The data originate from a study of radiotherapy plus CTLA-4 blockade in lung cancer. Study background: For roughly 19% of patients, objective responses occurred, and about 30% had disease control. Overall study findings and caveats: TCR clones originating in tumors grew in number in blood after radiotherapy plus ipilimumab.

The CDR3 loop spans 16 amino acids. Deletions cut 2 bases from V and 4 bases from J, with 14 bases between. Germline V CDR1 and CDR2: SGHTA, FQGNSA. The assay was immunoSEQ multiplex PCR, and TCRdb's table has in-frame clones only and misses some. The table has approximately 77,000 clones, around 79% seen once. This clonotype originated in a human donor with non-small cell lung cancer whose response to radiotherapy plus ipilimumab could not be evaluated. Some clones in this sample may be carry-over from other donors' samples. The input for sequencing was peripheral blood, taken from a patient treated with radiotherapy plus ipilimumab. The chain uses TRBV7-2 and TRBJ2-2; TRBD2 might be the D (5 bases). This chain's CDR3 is CASSLSWARGTGELFF. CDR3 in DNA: TGTGCCAGCAGCTTAAGCTGGGCTCGGGGCACCGGGGAGCTGTTTTTT.